This T cell receptor beta chain appears in the sequencing data of a study of radiotherapy plus CTLA-4 blockade in lung cancer. Chemo-refractory metastatic non-small-cell lung cancer patients were treated with focal radiation plus CTLA-4 blockade with ipilimumab. Repertoires were generated with immunoSEQ multiplex PCR, while TCRdb's copy carries only in-frame clones and drops some. The sample lists roughly 30,000 clones; 70% to 85% were seen once. The CDR3 length is 13 residues. V was pared by 6 bases and J by 0 bases, with 8 bases between. CDR1 MNHEY and CDR2 SVGAGI come from the germline V gene. This TCR was sampled from a human donor with non-small cell lung cancer who had stable disease on radiotherapy plus ipilimumab. This sequence joins TRBV6-5 and TRBJ1-1; D ambiguous. Material: peripheral blood, obtained from a patient treated with radiotherapy plus ipilimumab. The CDR3 spells CASSPVLNTEAFF. DNA for the CDR3: TGTGCCAGCAGCCCGGTCCTGAACACTGAAGCTTTCTTT.